Below, 22 T cell receptor beta chains from the same sample are listed, as sequenced in a study. Using its own MiXCR run on the RT-PCR reads, TCRdb lists one record per CDR3 protein. The sample consists of about 680,000 distinct CDR3 sequences, 14% of them appearing once. Sequenced: memory CD4+ T cells from blood. The source is a female donor in good health, serving as a healthy control.

This clonotype came up a few times. This rearrangement joins TRBV7-6 to TRBJ2-3, with D possibly being TRBD2 (6 bases). Germline V lookup: CDR1 SGHVS, CDR2 FNYEAQ. Trimming took off 2 bases at V and 1 base at J, with 13 bases between the two ends. The CDR3 covers 16 residues. CDR3: CASSLSGGTGTDTQYF. DNA for the CDR3: TGTGCCAGCAGCTTAAGTGGGGGGACGGGCACAGATACGCAGTATTTT.

This clonotype was picked up a small number of times. This rearrangement joins TRBV28 to TRBJ2-7; TRBD1 aligns across 7 bases. The CDR3 is 16 residues long. Germline trimming cut 4 bases from V and 0 bases from J; bases unmatched to any gene: 9. The germline CDR1 and CDR2 sequences are MDHEN and SYDVKM. Written as DNA, the CDR3 is TGTGCCAGCAGTTCTGGGGCCGGGACAGACTCCTACGAGCAGTACTTC. Its translation: CASSSGAGTDSYEQYF.

This clonotype was detected a few times. This chain uses TRBV7-9 with TRBJ1-2; 7 positions match TRBD1. Unmatched junction bases numbered 13, after V lost 4 bases and J lost 8 bases. Per germline, CDR1 SEHNR and CDR2 FQNEAQ (reference sequence). The CDR3 covers 15 residues. CDR3 sequence: CASSSLPTGQVGYTF. The DNA for the CDR3 is TGTGCCAGCAGCTCCTTACCGACAGGGCAGGTCGGCTACACCTTC.

The rearrangement links TRBV24-1 to TRBJ2-7, with 10 bases fitting TRBD1. From germline, CDR1 is KGHDR and CDR2 SFDVKD. The V gene end was trimmed by 2 bases and the J gene end by 8 bases; junction bases not matched to a gene: 2. This CDR3 spans 13 amino acids. The CDR3 loop reads CATSDWGQGKQYF. The CDR3 bases are TGTGCCACCAGTGATTGGGGACAGGGGAAGCAGTACTTC.

This clonotype was recorded a few times. The chain couples TRBV5-1 to TRBJ2-5; a possible D gene is TRBD2 (6 bases). The CDR3 has 15 amino acids. CDR1 is SGHRS, CDR2 YFSETQ, per germline. V was trimmed by 4 bases and J by 4 bases, leaving 17 bases between them. CDR3 in DNA: TGCGCCAGCAGCCCGGACGGTAGGGAGGTAGAGACCCAGTACTTC. Its protein is CASSPDGREVETQYF. Complete variable domain (other parts from reference TRBV5-1 and TRBJ2-5): KAGVTQTPRYLIKTRGQQVTLSCSPISGHRSVSWYQQTPGQGLQFLFEYFSETQRNKGNFPGRFSGRQFSNSRSEMNVSTLELGDSALYLCASSPDGREVETQYFGPGTRLLVL.

The chain employs TRBV12-3 or TRBV12-4 and TRBJ1-2; D ambiguous. Trimming stripped 6 bases from V and 4 bases from J, with 9 bases between. This CDR3 comprises 12 residues. This chain's CDR3 is CASSSMSYGYTF. DNA of the CDR3: TGTGCCAGCAGCTCGATGAGCTATGGCTACACCTTC.

This chain links TRBV12-3 or TRBV12-4 with TRBJ2-7; 10 nucleotides line up with TRBD1. This CDR3 contains 14 residues. With V trimmed by 4 bases and J by 4 bases, 4 bases remained unmatched. The CDR3 region has the DNA TGTGCCAGCAGTTCCCGACAGGGGGCTTACGAGCAGTACTTC. The encoded protein is CASSSRQGAYEQYF.

There are many counts of this clonotype. V usage is TRBV29-1 and J usage is TRBJ2-7; TRBD1 matches at 9 bases. Germline CDR1 is SQVTM and CDR2 is ANQGSEA. V lost 6 bases to trimming and J lost 1 base; unmatched junction nucleotides: 4. The CDR3 is 13 residues long. The CDR3 region is CSVGDRASYEQYF. The CDR3 DNA sequence: TGCAGCGTAGGGGACAGGGCTTCCTACGAGCAGTACTTC.

This chain connects TRBV7-2 to TRBJ2-3; D ambiguous. With 9 bases removed from V and 2 bases from J, the gap between germline ends came to 15 bases. Germline CDR1 and CDR2: SGHTA and FQGNSA. This CDR3 region has 14 residues. CDR3 DNA sequence: TGTGCCAGTAAGCCGTACTCTACCACAGATACGCAGTATTTT. Its protein is CASKPYSTTDTQYF.

Many counts were recorded for this clonotype. This chain connects TRBV24-1 to TRBJ2-1; D remains ambiguous. Germline CDR1 reads KGHDR; CDR2 reads SFDVKD. CDR3 size: 13 residues. Trimming removed 0 bases at V and 8 bases at J, with 7 bases between. CDR3 DNA: TGTGCCACCAGTGATTTGGGAGAGGATGAGCAGTTCTTC. Protein: CATSDLGEDEQFF.

This sequence joins TRBV11-2 and TRBJ2-5; 7 bases align to TRBD1. After removal of 4 bases from V and 1 base from J, the junction contained 6 bases not matched to a gene. This CDR3 has 15 amino acids. Germline values: CDR1 SGHAT, CDR2 FQNNGV. CDR3 nucleotide sequence: TGTGCCAGCAGCTCAAACAGGGGATTCCAAGAGACCCAGTACTTC. Translating gives CASSSNRGFQETQYF.

Worth noting for this clonotype: A single base separates this from a much larger clone, so it may be a read error. This chain links TRBV20-1 with TRBJ2-1; 13 bases align to TRBD2. J lost 10 bases, V lost 3 bases, and 3 bases had no gene match. This CDR3 region has 13 residues. Per germline, CDR1 DFQATT and CDR2 SNEGSKA (reference sequence). The CDR3 sequence: CSASGLAGVEQFF. The CDR3 coding sequence is TGCAGTGCTAGCGGACTAGCGGGAGTCGAGCAGTTCTTC.

A few counts support this clonotype. The V call is TRBV7-2, the J call TRBJ2-1; TRBD1 matches 10 bases. The V segment lost 7 bases and the J segment 5 bases; nucleotides outside the gene matches: 8. This CDR3 contains 15 residues. Looked up from germline, CDR1 is SGHTA and CDR2 is FQGNSA. The CDR3 spells CASMRVGTGDNEQFF. In DNA, the CDR3 is TGTGCCAGCATGAGGGTCGGGACAGGGGACAATGAGCAGTTCTTC.

CDR3 bases: TGTGCCAGCAGCTTGGTGGGGCTAGCTTTCGGTGAGCAGTTCTTC. Amino acids: CASSLVGLAFGEQFF. This chain uses TRBV5-4 with TRBJ2-1; D may correspond to TRBD1 or TRBD2 (5 bases each). Germline assignment: CDR1 SGHNT and CDR2 YYREEE (reference sequence). The CDR3 contains 15 residues. Trimming removed 0 bases from V and 9 bases from J, with 16 bases in between.

The chain recombines TRBV7-3 with TRBJ2-1; D remains ambiguous. The CDR3 covers 16 residues. V lost 1 base and J 0 bases, leaving 10 bases between the germline ends. Looked up from germline, CDR1 is SGHTA and CDR2 is FQGTGA. CDR3 sequence reads: CASSLSQRSSYNEQFF. CDR3 sequence (DNA): TGTGCCAGCAGCTTAAGCCAGCGTAGCTCCTACAATGAGCAGTTCTTC.

With respect to this clonotype: A much bigger clone sits one base away, suggesting this may be a read error. This rearrangement joins TRBV7-2 to TRBJ2-2, with a weak D call TRBD2 (5 bases). Germline CDR1 reads SGHTA; CDR2 reads FQGNSA. The CDR3 runs 15 residues. CDR3 sequence reads: CASSLVQHATGEPFF. CDR3 coding DNA: TGTGCCAGCAGCTTAGTACAGCATGCCACCGGGGAGCCGTTTTTT.

This clonotype was seen at least ten times. This CDR3 is CSAATGPSGNTIYF. The CDR3 DNA is TGCAGCGCCGCGACAGGTCCCTCAGGGAACACCATATATTTT. The chain combines TRBV29-1 with TRBJ1-3; possibly TRBD1 for D (6 bases). Germline assignment: CDR1 SQVTM and CDR2 ANQGSEA. The CDR3 length is 14 residues. V was pared by 7 bases and J by 7 bases, with 20 bases between.

The chain links TRBV4-2 to TRBJ1-2; D may be TRBD1 (6 bases). The CDR3 consists of 18 residues. CDR1 is LGHNA, CDR2 YNFKEQ, per germline. Trimming pared 2 bases from V and 4 bases from J, leaving 23 bases between. The CDR3 DNA reads TGTGCCAGCAGCCAACCGACGGACAGCACCAGTGGTAGCTATGGCTACACCTTC. Translated, it gives CASSQPTDSTSGSYGYTF.

This clonotype has a handful of counts. This sequence joins TRBV11-3 and TRBJ2-1; perhaps D is TRBD1 or TRBD2 (6 bases each). The germline V and J ends were trimmed by 5 bases and 0 bases, with 17 bases remaining between them. The CDR3 has 17 amino acids. The V gene's germline CDR1 is SGHNT and CDR2 YENEEA. The CDR3 sequence is CASSIQGYGSSYNEQFF. In DNA form, the CDR3 reads TGTGCCAGCAGCATCCAGGGGTACGGGAGCTCCTACAATGAGCAGTTCTTC.

This clonotype turned up a few times. The chain recombines TRBV6-1 with TRBJ1-1; D remains unclear. Trimming took off 2 bases at V and 3 bases at J, with 10 bases between the two ends. Germline V CDR1 and CDR2: MNHNS, SASEGT. The CDR3 consists of 14 residues. In DNA form, the CDR3 reads TGTGCCAGCAGTGAACACGAGGGAGACACTGAAGCTTTCTTT. This sequence encodes CASSEHEGDTEAFF.

The chain recombines TRBV7-9 with TRBJ1-2; 11 bases are a match to TRBD1. The V and J ends lost 5 bases and 8 bases, in that order; junction bases with no gene match: 19. The CDR3 sequence is 18 residues long. Germline assignment: CDR1 SEHNR and CDR2 FQNEAQ (reference sequence). The CDR3 sequence: CASSGAGPGDRGSPGYTF. In DNA, the CDR3 is TGTGCCAGCAGCGGCGCCGGGCCAGGGGACAGGGGGTCCCCAGGCTACACCTTC.

In this sample, this clonotype turned up a few times. The chain combines TRBV29-1 with TRBJ1-2; TRBD1 agrees at 7 bases. From germline, CDR1 is SQVTM and CDR2 ANQGSEA. The CDR3 loop spans 13 amino acids. The trim removed 5 bases at V and 0 bases at J, leaving 3 bases unmatched. The CDR3 DNA follows: TGCAGCGTTTCCGGGACAGCTAACTATGGCTACACCTTC. This codes for CSVSGTANYGYTF.